The sequence of this TCR beta chain was determined in a study of blood T cell repertoires in COVID-19 (dated by TCRdb to about 2020). Study-wide context: Samples from collaborators originated in the United States, Italy and Spain and spanned both the acute and convalescent phases of COVID-19. The repertoires were made available in a free public database intended to serve as a resource for research on the immune response to SARS-CoV-2. The sample metadata nearly always contained a de-identified subject ID, COVID-19 status, age in years and sex. The dataset comprised deeply sampled blood TCRbeta repertoires from subjects exposed to, actively infected with, or recovered from COVID-19. The samples were drawn from two sources: the first 160 participants of the ongoing ImmuneRACE study, and 1,000 to 1,500 subjects contributed by 6 global collaborators. Where available, HLA class I and class II types were taken from metadata supplied by the sample provider and were not determined by assay-based typing. The prospective study material was composed of cDNA or gDNA derived from T cells, B-cell-depleted T cells, or PBMCs. Overall study outcomes, separate from this receptor: How much clinical and demographic metadata was included differed by source and by participant, and the metadata was provided uncurated.

Turning to this clone: Its antigen specificity is not known. Qualities for individual bases were not recorded, and no much larger clone is one base off.

One collaborating source in Seattle enrolled patients while the patients were actively infected and followed the patients over time throughout the course of disease. Each collaborating institution followed its own protocols to collect whole blood in K2EDTA tubes. For TCRbeta analysis, collaborators shipped samples as frozen whole blood, isolated PBMCs, or DNA extracted from either of those sample types. From a lookup of the germline V gene, CDR1 and CDR2 are LGHNA and YNFKEQ. Reading from cysteine to phenylalanine, the CDR3 counts 14 amino acids. Only the CDR3 DNA is retained, 42 bases long and in frame from the first base. The germline V and J ends show losses of 4 bases and 5 bases respectively, and no gene match explains 6 bases of the junction. TCRbeta CDR3 regions were amplified from genomic DNA by means of the immunoSEQ Assay, a bias-controlled multiplex PCR. The authors processed their data as follows. Nucleated cell counts per sample were estimated from amplification of reference gene primers within the assay. To quantify the absolute abundance of each unique TCRbeta CDR3 rearrangement, sequence reads were collapsed and filtered. Productive Simpson clonality was computed per sample as the square root of Simpson's diversity index over productive rearrangements. In TCRdb, the immuneACCESS table is reduced to in-frame sequences with V and J assigned. These tables do not hold every clone; where another copy was compared, an unresolved V gene accounts for under half, and the others remain unexplained. V and J calls and clone size are as listed in that table; D and trimming were resolved from the DNA. This sample has about 140,000 clones in its table, and 88% of those were observed once. The biggest ten clones account for roughly 2.5% of the sample.

The source of this sequence is a human donor with COVID-19, enrolled during active disease. The donor label of this sample is uncertain. Recombination linked TRBV4-2 to TRBJ1-1, with 8 bases in between that match TRBD1. Sequenced input: peripheral blood. The CDR3 region: CASSPDRESTEAFF. The DNA sequence is given as TGTGCCAGCAGCCCGGACAGGGAGTCTACTGAAGCTTTCTTT.